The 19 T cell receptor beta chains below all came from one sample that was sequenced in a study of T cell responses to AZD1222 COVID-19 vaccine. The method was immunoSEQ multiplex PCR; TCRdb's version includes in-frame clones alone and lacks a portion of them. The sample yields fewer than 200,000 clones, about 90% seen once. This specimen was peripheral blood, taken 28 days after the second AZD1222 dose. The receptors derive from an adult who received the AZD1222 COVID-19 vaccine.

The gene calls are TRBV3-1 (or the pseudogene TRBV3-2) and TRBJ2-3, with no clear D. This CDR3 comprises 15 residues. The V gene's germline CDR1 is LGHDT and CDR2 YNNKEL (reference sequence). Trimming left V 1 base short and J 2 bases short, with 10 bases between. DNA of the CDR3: TGTGCCAGCAGCCAAGTTGGGATTTCCACAGATACGCAGTATTTT. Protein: CASSQVGISTDTQYF.

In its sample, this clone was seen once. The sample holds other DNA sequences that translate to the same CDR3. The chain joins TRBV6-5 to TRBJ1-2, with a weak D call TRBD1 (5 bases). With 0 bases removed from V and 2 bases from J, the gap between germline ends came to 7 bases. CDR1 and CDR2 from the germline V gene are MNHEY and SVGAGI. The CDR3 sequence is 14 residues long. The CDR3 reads CASSYSGGNYGYTF. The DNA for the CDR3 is TGTGCCAGCAGTTACTCGGGGGGGAACTATGGCTACACCTTC.

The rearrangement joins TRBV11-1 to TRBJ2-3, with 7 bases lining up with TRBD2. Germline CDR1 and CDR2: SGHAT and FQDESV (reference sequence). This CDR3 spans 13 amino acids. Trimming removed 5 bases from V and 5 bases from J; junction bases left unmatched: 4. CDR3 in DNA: TGTGCCAGCAGCCGGGCGGGGGAAGATACGCAGTATTTT. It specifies CASSRAGEDTQYF.

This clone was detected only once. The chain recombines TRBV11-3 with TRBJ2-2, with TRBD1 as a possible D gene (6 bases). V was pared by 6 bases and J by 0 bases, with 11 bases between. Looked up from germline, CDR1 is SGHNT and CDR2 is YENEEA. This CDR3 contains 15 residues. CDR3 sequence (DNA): TGTGCCAGCAGACGGGACAACGCGAACACCGGGGAGCTGTTTTTT. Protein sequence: CASRRDNANTGELFF.

CDR3 DNA: TGTGCCAGCGGGGAGGCAGGGACGGCGAGACAAGCTTTCTTT. Residues: CASGEAGTARQAFF. V usage is TRBV6-5 and J usage is TRBJ1-1, with D tentatively TRBD1 (5 bases). Germline V gene lookup returns CDR1 MNHEY and CDR2 SVGAGI. CDR3 length: 14 amino acids. V lost 8 bases to trimming and J lost 9 bases, with 22 bases between them.

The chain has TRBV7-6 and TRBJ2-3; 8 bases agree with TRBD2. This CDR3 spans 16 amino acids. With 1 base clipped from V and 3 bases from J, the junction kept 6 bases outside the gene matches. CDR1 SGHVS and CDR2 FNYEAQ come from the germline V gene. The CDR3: CASSLGSGGGTDTQYF. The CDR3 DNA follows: TGTGCCAGCAGCTTAGGCAGCGGGGGAGGTACAGATACGCAGTATTTT.

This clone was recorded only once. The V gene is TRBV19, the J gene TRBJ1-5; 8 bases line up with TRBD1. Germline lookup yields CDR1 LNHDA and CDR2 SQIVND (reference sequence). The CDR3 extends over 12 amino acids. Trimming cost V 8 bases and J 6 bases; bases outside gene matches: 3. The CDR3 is CASQGAGQPQHF. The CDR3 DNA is TGTGCCAGTCAGGGGGCGGGTCAGCCCCAGCATTTT.

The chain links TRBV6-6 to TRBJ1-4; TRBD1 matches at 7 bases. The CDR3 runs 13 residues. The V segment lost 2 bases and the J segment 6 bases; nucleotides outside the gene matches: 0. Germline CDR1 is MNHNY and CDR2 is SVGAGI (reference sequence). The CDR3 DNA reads TGTGCCAGCAGTTACCAGGGGGATGAAAAACTGTTTTTT. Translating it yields CASSYQGDEKLFF.

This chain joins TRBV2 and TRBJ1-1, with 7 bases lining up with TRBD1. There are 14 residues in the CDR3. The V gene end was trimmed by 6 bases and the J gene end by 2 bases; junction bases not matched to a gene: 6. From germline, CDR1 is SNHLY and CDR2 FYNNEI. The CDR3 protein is CASRADRFNTEAFF. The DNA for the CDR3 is TGTGCCAGCAGAGCGGACAGGTTTAACACTGAAGCTTTCTTT.

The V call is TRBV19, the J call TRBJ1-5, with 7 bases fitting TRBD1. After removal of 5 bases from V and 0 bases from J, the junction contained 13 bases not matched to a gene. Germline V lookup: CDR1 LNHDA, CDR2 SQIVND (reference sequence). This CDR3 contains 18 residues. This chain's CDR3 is CASSSHRGALTSNQPQHF. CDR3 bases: TGTGCCAGTAGTTCGCACAGGGGCGCTCTCACTAGCAATCAGCCCCAGCATTTT.

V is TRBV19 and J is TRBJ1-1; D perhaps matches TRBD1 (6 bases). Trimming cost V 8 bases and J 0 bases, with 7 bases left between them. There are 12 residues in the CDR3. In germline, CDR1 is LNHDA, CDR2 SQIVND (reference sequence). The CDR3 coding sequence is TGTGCCAGTGGACAGCTGAACACTGAAGCTTTCTTT. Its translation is CASGQLNTEAFF.

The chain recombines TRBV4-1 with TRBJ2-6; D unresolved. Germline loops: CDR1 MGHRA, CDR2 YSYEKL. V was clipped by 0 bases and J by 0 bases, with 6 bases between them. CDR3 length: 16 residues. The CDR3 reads CASSQEMGSGANVLTF. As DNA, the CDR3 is TGCGCCAGCAGCCAAGAAATGGGCTCTGGGGCCAACGTCCTGACTTTC.

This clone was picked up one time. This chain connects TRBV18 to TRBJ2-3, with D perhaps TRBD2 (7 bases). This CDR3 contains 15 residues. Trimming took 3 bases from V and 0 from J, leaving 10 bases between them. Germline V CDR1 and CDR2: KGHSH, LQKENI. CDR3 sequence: CASSPGGLSTDTQYF. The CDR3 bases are TGTGCCAGCTCACCCGGGGGGCTGAGCACAGATACGCAGTATTTT.

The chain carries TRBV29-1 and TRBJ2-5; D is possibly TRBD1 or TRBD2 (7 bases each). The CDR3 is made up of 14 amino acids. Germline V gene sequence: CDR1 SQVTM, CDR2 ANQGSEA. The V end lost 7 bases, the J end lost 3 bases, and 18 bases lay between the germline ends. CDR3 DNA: TGCAGCGCCCAGGGGGGGAGGGGAGAAGAGACCCAGTACTTC. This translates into CSAQGGRGEETQYF. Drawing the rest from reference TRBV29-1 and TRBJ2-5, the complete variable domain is SAVISQKPSRDICQRGTSLTIQCQVDSQVTMMFWYRQQPGQSLTLIATANQGSEATYESGFVIDKFPISRPNLTFSTLTVSNMSPEDSSIYLCSAQGGRGEETQYFGPGTRLLVL.

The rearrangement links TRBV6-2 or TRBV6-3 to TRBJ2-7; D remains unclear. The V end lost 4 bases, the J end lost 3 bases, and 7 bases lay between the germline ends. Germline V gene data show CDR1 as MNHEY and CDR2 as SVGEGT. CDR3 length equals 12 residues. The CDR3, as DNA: TGTGCCAGCAGTTGGCACCGCTACGAGCAGTACTTC. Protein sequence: CASSWHRYEQYF.

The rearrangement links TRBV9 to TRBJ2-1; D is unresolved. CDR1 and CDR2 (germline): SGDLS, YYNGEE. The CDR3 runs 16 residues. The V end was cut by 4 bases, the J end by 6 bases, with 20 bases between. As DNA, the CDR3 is TGTGCCAGCAGCCGTGAGTGGGCCCAACCGAGCAATGAGCAGTTCTTC. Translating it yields CASSREWAQPSNEQFF.

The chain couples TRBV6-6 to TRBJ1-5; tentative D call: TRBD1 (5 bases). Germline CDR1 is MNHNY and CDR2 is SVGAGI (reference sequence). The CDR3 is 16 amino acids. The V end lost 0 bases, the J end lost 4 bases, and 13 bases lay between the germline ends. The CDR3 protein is CASSYSPAGGNQPQHF. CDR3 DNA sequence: TGTGCCAGCAGTTACTCGCCGGCCGGGGGAAATCAGCCCCAGCATTTT.

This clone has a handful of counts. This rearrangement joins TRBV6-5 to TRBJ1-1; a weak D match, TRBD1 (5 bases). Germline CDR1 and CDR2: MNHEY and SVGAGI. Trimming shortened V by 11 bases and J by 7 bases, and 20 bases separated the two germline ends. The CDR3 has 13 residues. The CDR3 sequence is CACQIGGDFEAFF. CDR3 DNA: TGTGCCTGCCAGATCGGGGGGGACTTTGAAGCTTTCTTT.

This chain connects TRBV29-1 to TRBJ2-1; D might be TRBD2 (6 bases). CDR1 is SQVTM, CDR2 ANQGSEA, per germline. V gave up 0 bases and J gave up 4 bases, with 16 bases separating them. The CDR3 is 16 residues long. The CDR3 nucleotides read TGCAGCGTTGAAGATCCCGGGACTGTTACATACAATGAGCAGTTCTTC. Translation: CSVEDPGTVTYNEQFF.